The clone carrying this TCR beta chain occurred many times. From RNA transcripts, TCR beta CDR3 regions were amplified. Carried out on the TCR CDR3, a first-round RT-PCR used the HTBI primer set. In TCRdb, the multiplex PCR reads were re-called with MiXCR into one record per CDR3 protein. The sample includes around 430,000 distinct CDR3 sequences, 15% seen only once; the top ten take about 31%. Trimming took off 2 bases at V and 3 bases at J, with 10 bases between the two ends. The CDR3 has 15 amino acids. The entry originates in a study of T cells in Graves' hyperthyroidism and ophthalmopathy. This chain joins TRBV12-3 or TRBV12-4 and TRBJ1-4; D is ambiguous. Source material: blood. The origin of this receptor is a woman in her 30s with Graves' hyperthyroidism. The CDR3 bases are TGTGCCAGCAGTTTATCTGCCGGTTCTAATGAAAAACTGTTTTTT. It codes for CASSLSAGSNEKLFF.